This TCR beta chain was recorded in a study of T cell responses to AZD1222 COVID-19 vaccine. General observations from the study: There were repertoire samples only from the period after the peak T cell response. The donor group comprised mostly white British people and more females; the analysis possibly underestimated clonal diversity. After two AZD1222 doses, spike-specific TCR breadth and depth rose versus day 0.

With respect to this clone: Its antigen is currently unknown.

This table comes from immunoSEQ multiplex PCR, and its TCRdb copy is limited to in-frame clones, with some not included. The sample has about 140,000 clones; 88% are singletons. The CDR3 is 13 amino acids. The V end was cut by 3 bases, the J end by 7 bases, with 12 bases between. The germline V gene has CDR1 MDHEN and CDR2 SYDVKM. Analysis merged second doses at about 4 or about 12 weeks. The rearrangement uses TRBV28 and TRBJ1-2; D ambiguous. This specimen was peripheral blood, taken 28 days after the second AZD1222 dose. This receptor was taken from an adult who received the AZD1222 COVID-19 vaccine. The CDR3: CASSLQSRRGYTF. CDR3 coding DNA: TGTGCCAGCAGTTTGCAGTCAAGGCGTGGCTACACCTTC.